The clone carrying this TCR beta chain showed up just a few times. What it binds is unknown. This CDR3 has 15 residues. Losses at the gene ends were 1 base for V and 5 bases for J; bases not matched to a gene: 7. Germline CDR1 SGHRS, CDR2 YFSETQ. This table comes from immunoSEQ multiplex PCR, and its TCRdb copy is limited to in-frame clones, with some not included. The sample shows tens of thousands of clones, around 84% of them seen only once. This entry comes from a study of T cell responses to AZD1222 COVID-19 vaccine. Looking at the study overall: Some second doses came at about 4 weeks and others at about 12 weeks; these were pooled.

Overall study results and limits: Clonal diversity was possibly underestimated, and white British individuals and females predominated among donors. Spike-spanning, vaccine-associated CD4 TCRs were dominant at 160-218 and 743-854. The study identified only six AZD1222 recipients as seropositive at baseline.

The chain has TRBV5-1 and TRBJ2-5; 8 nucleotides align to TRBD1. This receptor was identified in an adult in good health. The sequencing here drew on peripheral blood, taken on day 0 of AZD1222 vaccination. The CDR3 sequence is CASSLLQGAYETQYF. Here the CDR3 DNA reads TGCGCCAGCAGCTTGCTCCAGGGGGCTTATGAGACCCAGTACTTC. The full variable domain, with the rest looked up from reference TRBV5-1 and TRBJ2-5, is KAGVTQTPRYLIKTRGQQVTLSCSPISGHRSVSWYQQTPGQGLQFLFEYFSETQRNKGNFPGRFSGRQFSNSRSEMNVSTLELGDSALYLCASSLLQGAYETQYFGPGTRLLVL.